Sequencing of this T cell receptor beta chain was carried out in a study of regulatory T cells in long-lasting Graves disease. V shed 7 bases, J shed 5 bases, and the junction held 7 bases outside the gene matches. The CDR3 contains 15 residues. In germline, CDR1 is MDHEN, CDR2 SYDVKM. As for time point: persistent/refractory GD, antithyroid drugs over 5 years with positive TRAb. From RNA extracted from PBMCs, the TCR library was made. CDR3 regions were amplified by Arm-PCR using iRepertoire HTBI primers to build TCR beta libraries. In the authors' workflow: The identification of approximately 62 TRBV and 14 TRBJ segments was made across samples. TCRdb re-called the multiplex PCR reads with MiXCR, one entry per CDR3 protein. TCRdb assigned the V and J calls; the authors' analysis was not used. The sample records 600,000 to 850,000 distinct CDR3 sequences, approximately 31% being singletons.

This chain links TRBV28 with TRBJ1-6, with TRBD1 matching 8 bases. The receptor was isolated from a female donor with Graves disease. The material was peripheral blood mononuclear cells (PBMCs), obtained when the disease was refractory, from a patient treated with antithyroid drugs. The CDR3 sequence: CASTRDRRDNSPLHF. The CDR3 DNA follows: TGTGCCAGCACTCGGGACAGGAGAGATAATTCACCCCTCCACTTT.